This T cell receptor (beta chain) was identified during a study of graft-versus-host responses after intestinal transplantation. The study, taken as a whole, reports: Some GvH clones were seen earlier in gut or blood, suggesting intestinal origin.

V lost 10 bases and J 0 bases, leaving 16 bases between the germline ends. From germline, CDR1 is LNHDA and CDR2 SQIVND (reference sequence). The CDR3 has 15 residues. Points on this clone: No antigen is known for it.

Assay: immunoSEQ multiplex PCR; the TCRdb copy retains only in-frame clones and omits some. The table has about 54,000 clones, 75% to 95% seen once. The rearrangement joins TRBV19 to TRBJ1-5, with D perhaps matching TRBD1 (5 bases). This receptor was obtained from a human patient who received an intestinal transplant, so some T cells may come from the graft donor. The sample in question was PBMCs, obtained nearly 670 days after intestinal transplant. The CDR3 is CATLARGDSNQPQHF. CDR3 in DNA: TGTGCCACCCTGGCCCGGGGGGATAGCAATCAGCCCCAGCATTTT.